What follows is one T cell receptor beta chain and its context. Its antigen is as yet unknown. This sample is part of a study of STAT3 mutations in large granular lymphocyte leukemia. Study outcomes and limitations: In T-cell large granular lymphocyte leukemia, about half of patients showed multiple immunodominant subclonotypes.

Libraries were prepared by immunoSEQ multiplex PCR; TCRdb keeps only in-frame clonotypes and omits some of them. The sample records 37,000 or so clones, about 88% being singletons. The sample consisted of PBMCs. The clonotype was recovered from a human donor with T large granular lymphocyte leukemia. Some clones in this sample may be carry-over from other donors' samples.

The CDR3 region is CASSTDRDRGYTF. The CDR3 DNA reads TGTGCCAGCAGCACCGACAGGGATCGAGGCTACACCTTC. The V gene is TRBV7-2, the J gene TRBJ1-2; 7 bases align to TRBD1. Losses at the gene ends were 5 bases for V and 8 bases for J; bases not matched to a gene: 8. Per the germline V gene, CDR1 is SGHTA and CDR2 is FQGNSA. The CDR3 runs to 13 residues.